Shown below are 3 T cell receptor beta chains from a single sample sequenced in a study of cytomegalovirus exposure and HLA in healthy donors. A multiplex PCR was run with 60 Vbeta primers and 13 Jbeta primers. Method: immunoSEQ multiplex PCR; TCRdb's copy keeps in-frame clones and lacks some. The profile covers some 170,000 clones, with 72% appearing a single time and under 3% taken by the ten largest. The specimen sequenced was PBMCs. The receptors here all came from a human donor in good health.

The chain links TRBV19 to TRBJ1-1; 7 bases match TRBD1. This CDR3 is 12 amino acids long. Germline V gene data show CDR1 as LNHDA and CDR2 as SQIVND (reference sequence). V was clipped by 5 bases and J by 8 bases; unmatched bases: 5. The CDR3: CASSVRDSEAFF. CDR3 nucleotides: TGTGCCAGTAGTGTTCGGGACAGCGAAGCTTTCTTT.

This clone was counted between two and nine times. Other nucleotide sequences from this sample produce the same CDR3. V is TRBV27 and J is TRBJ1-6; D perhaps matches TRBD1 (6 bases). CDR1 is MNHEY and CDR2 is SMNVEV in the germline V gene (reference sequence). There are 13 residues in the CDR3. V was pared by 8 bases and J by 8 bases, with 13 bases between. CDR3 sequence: CASAPRGYSPLHF. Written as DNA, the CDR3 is TGTGCCAGCGCACCCAGGGGATATTCACCCCTCCACTTT.

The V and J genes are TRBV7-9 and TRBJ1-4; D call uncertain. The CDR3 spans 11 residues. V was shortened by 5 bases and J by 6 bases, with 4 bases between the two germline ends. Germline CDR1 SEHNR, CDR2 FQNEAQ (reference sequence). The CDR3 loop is CASSVDEKLFF. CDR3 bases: TGTGCCAGCAGCGTCGATGAAAAACTGTTTTTT. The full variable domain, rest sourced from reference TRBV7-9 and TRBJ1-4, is DTGVSQNPRHKITKRGQNVTFRCDPISEHNRLYWYRQTLGQGPEFLTYFQNEAQLEKSRLLSDRFSAERPKGSFSTLEIQRTEQGDSAMYLCASSVDEKLFFGSGTQLSVL.